The 22 T cell receptor beta chains reported below all come from one sample, sequenced in a study of blood T cell repertoires in COVID-19. Method: immunoSEQ multiplex PCR; TCRdb's copy keeps in-frame clones and lacks some. The sample yields 300,000 to 450,000 clones, approximately 91% seen once. Sequencing was done on a sample of PBMCs or T cells enriched from blood (not recorded which). Receptors were obtained from a woman younger than 45 who had been exposed to COVID-19.

This chain uses TRBV27 with TRBJ2-7; D remains unclear. Germline loops: CDR1 MNHEY, CDR2 SMNVEV (reference sequence). The CDR3 sequence is 13 residues long. V was pared by 1 base and J by 3 bases, with 7 bases between. The CDR3 DNA reads TGTGCCAGCAGTTTATTAAACGGCTACGAGCAGTACTTC. Its protein product is CASSLLNGYEQYF.

The chain recombines TRBV27 with TRBJ1-2, with no clear D. Germline assignment: CDR1 MNHEY and CDR2 SMNVEV (reference sequence). The V end lost 2 bases, the J end lost 2 bases, and 9 bases lay between the germline ends. The CDR3 spans 14 residues. The CDR3 bases are TGTGCCAGCAGTTTAGCTAGTCCGAACTATGGCTACACCTTC. This gives the protein CASSLASPNYGYTF.

V and J are TRBV7-3 and TRBJ2-1; D is ambiguous. The CDR3 has 15 residues. CDR1 SGHTA and CDR2 FQGTGA come from the germline V gene. V was pared by 4 bases and J by 5 bases, with 15 bases between. CDR3 sequence reads: CASSSPVHFHNEQFF. For the CDR3, the DNA is TGTGCCAGCAGCTCCCCAGTGCATTTCCACAATGAGCAGTTCTTC.

This clone was counted ten times or more. The genes are TRBV6-1 and TRBJ2-7, with D possibly matching TRBD2 (5 bases). This CDR3 region has 12 residues. The V gene lost 1 base and the J gene lost 12 bases, with 13 bases spanning the gap. The germline V gene encodes CDR1 MNHNS and CDR2 SASEGT. The CDR3 region has the DNA TGTGCCAGCAGTGAAGGTGTTATCGAGGGGTACTTC. It encodes CASSEGVIEGYF.

The V and J genes are TRBV20-1 and TRBJ2-1; 8 bases match TRBD1. Germline lookup yields CDR1 DFQATT and CDR2 SNEGSKA (reference sequence). CDR3 length equals 10 residues. V lost 2 bases to trimming and J lost 15 bases; unmatched junction nucleotides: 3. The CDR3 DNA reads TGCAGTGCTAGATCCAGGGGGCCGTTCTTC. Its translation: CSARSRGPFF.

The rearrangement joins TRBV4-2 to TRBJ2-1, with 8 bases fitting TRBD2. The CDR3 has 16 residues. Trimming removed 0 bases from V and 5 bases from J; junction bases left unmatched: 6. CDR1 and CDR2 from the germline V gene are LGHNA and YNFKEQ. The CDR3 region has the DNA TGTGCCAGCAGCCAAGATCGGGCGGGAGGACACAATGAGCAGTTCTTC. It specifies CASSQDRAGGHNEQFF.

V gene TRBV3-1 (or the pseudogene TRBV3-2) combines with J gene TRBJ2-7, with D tentatively TRBD2 (5 bases). Looked up from germline, CDR1 is LGHDT and CDR2 is YNNKEL (reference sequence). The CDR3 sequence is 14 residues long. V dropped 4 bases and J dropped 4 bases, with 14 bases sitting between them. Here the CDR3 DNA reads TGTGCCAGCAGCCTCGGTGGGAGTCGATACGAGCAGTACTTC. Protein product: CASSLGGSRYEQYF.

This clone was recorded a few times. The chain links TRBV28 to TRBJ1-1, with 9 bases lining up with TRBD1. Germline-derived CDR1 and CDR2 are MDHEN and SYDVKM. This CDR3 is built from 15 residues. V gave up 5 bases and J gave up 5 bases; unmatched junction bases: 9. The CDR3 loop is CASSGTGSYGTEAFF. The CDR3 DNA is TGTGCCAGCAGTGGGACAGGGAGCTATGGAACTGAAGCTTTCTTT.

The chain employs TRBV2 and TRBJ2-1; the match to TRBD2 covers 10 bases. The germline V gene has CDR1 SNHLY and CDR2 FYNNEI. There are 15 residues in the CDR3. The trim removed 7 bases at V and 12 bases at J, leaving 15 bases unmatched. The CDR3: CASKLSGRDPGGQFF. The CDR3 region has the DNA TGTGCCAGCAAACTCAGCGGGAGGGACCCAGGGGGGCAGTTCTTC.

The CDR3 nucleotides are TGTGCCAGCACCTACCCGGGGAGTCAGCCCCAGCATTTT. It specifies CASTYPGSQPQHF. The V and J genes are TRBV5-8 and TRBJ1-5; no definite D call. V shed 6 bases and J shed 6 bases, with 13 bases lying between them. This CDR3 comprises 13 residues. Germline V lookup: CDR1 SGHTS, CDR2 YDEGEE.

The count of this clone is one. The chain has TRBV13 and TRBJ2-7; D possibly corresponds to TRBD1 (5 bases). Trimming left V 0 bases short and J 3 bases short, with 9 bases between. Germline assignment: CDR1 PRHDT and CDR2 FYEKMQ (reference sequence). This CDR3 has 14 amino acids. CDR3 sequence reads: CASSLGRRDYEQYF. CDR3 DNA sequence: TGTGCCAGCAGCTTAGGCCGCAGGGACTACGAGCAGTACTTC.

This chain uses TRBV6-5 with TRBJ1-5; weak D call: TRBD1 (6 bases). V lost 2 bases and J lost 6, with 11 bases in between. Germline values: CDR1 MNHEY, CDR2 SVGAGI. The length of the CDR3 is 14 residues. DNA for the CDR3: TGTGCCAGCAGTTACGGGGGGGCCGGTCAGCCCCAGCATTTT. Amino acids: CASSYGGAGQPQHF.

This clone was counted a single time. The chain carries TRBV19 and TRBJ2-3, with 9 bases fitting TRBD2. The CDR3 consists of 16 residues. Losses at the gene ends were 7 bases for V and 5 bases for J; bases not matched to a gene: 13. Germline V gene sequence: CDR1 LNHDA, CDR2 SQIVND (reference sequence). CDR3 sequence (DNA): TGTGCCAGTACCCCTGGCGGGAGGGCTTATGGAGATACGCAGTATTTT. Residues: CASTPGGRAYGDTQYF.

This clone was counted only a few times. The rearrangement links TRBV30 to TRBJ1-2; 10 nucleotides agree with TRBD1. Per the germline V gene, CDR1 is GTSNPN and CDR2 is SVGIG (reference sequence). J was trimmed by 6 bases and V by 4 bases; bases with no gene match: 2. This CDR3 spans 12 amino acids. This chain's CDR3 is CAWKDRGDGYTF. The CDR3 coding sequence is TGTGCCTGGAAGGACAGGGGGGATGGCTACACCTTC.

This chain uses TRBV30 with TRBJ2-5; D may be TRBD2 (5 bases). Germline assignment: CDR1 GTSNPN and CDR2 SVGIG (reference sequence). The germline V and J ends were trimmed by 4 bases and 5 bases, with 14 bases remaining between them. The CDR3 spans 13 residues. CDR3 nucleotide sequence: TGTGCCTGGAACGGCGGGTTAGGGGAGACCCAGTACTTC. This codes for CAWNGGLGETQYF.

J is TRBJ1-6 and V is TRBV9; D uncertain. This CDR3 region has 16 residues. V was shortened by 0 bases and J by 3 bases, with 10 bases between the two germline ends. Germline CDR1 is SGDLS and CDR2 is YYNGEE. CDR3 nucleotides: TGTGCCAGCAGCGTAGGAGGGAACGGCTATAATTCACCCCTCCACTTT. Translated, it gives CASSVGGNGYNSPLHF.

The chain uses TRBV6-5 and TRBJ2-7; no clear D. V lost 6 bases to trimming and J lost 1 base, with 10 bases between them. From germline, CDR1 is MNHEY and CDR2 SVGAGI. This CDR3 spans 13 amino acids. DNA of the CDR3: TGTGCCAGCAGGGAGTCAGATTCCTACGAGCAGTACTTC. It encodes CASRESDSYEQYF.

The chain combines TRBV15 with TRBJ1-2; no reliable D call. The germline CDR1 and CDR2 sequences are LNHNV and YYDKDF (reference sequence). The V end lost 0 bases, the J end lost 8 bases, and 7 bases lay between the germline ends. The length of the CDR3 is 12 residues. In DNA form, the CDR3 reads TGTGCCACCAGCAGAGAGCGCTGGGGCTACACCTTC. Its protein product is CATSRERWGYTF.

The V and J genes are TRBV30 and TRBJ1-3; D gene uncertain. The CDR3 sequence is 12 residues long. V lost 4 bases and J lost 0, with 4 bases in between. CDR1 is GTSNPN, CDR2 SVGIG, per germline (reference sequence). The chain's CDR3 is CAWTHSGNTIYF. The CDR3 coding sequence is TGTGCCTGGACACACTCTGGAAACACCATATATTTT.

The chain employs TRBV7-2 and TRBJ2-7, with TRBD2 as a possible D gene (6 bases). This CDR3 region has 15 residues. V was pared by 4 bases and J by 2 bases, with 15 bases between. The V gene's germline CDR1 is SGHTA and CDR2 FQGNSA. DNA of the CDR3: TGTGCCAGCAGCTCGACGGGACTGGTCACCTACGAGCAGTACTTC. It specifies CASSSTGLVTYEQYF.

This clone appeared once. This sequence joins TRBV19 and TRBJ2-7; TRBD2 aligns across 11 bases. Per germline, CDR1 LNHDA and CDR2 SQIVND (reference sequence). This CDR3 has 16 amino acids. Losses at the gene ends were 7 bases for V and 3 bases for J; bases not matched to a gene: 11. The CDR3 region is CASTSPGTSGIYEQYF. The CDR3 region has the DNA TGTGCCAGTACCTCACCCGGGACTAGCGGTATCTACGAGCAGTACTTC.

This clone was recorded once. J is TRBJ2-7 and V is TRBV18; tentatively, D is TRBD1 (6 bases). Germline CDR1 KGHSH, CDR2 LQKENI. The length of the CDR3 is 14 residues. The V gene lost 4 bases and the J gene lost 5 bases, with 15 bases spanning the gap. DNA for the CDR3: TGTGCCAGCTCACGGTCGACCGAGGGGGACGAGCAGTACTTC. Translating gives CASSRSTEGDEQYF.